The clone carrying this T cell receptor beta chain was observed a few times. No antigen is known for it. The PCR contained 60 Vbeta and 13 Jbeta primers. Sequenced by immunoSEQ multiplex PCR; TCRdb stores in-frame clones only, minus some. The sample shows about 160,000 clones, around 84% of them seen only once. The data derive from a study of cytomegalovirus exposure and HLA in healthy donors. About the research overall: Of the donors genotyped, 300 to 500 in all, 75% to 90% fell in the Caucasian-associated ancestry cluster.

Overall study results and limits: Some V segments, including TRBV6-2 and TRBV6-3, were excluded as indistinguishable.

The V end was cut by 4 bases, the J end by 4 bases, with 8 bases between. This CDR3 region has 12 residues. CDR1 SGHNT and CDR2 YYREEE come from the germline V gene (reference sequence). The chain is built from TRBV5-4 and TRBJ2-5, with unresolved D. This TCR was recovered from a man aged 18 to 29 in good health and CMV-seronegative. Sequencing was performed on PBMCs. The CDR3 spells CASSEYGETQYF. CDR3 bases: TGTGCCAGCAGCGAGTACGGAGAGACCCAGTACTTC.